This T cell receptor beta chain was sequenced for a study of cytomegalovirus exposure and HLA in healthy donors. Whole-study findings and limits: Reportedly, a later analysis found an Asian-associated ancestry cluster had fewer N-insertions than the approximately 700-donor mean. The HLA-A and HLA-B alleles of most subjects were reportedly predicted accurately from TCR beta sequences. In a later analysis, HLA-associated beta chains showed higher expansion and lower generation probabilities than comparable chains.

Concerning this clone itself: Antigen specificity is unknown.

The PCR used 60 Vbeta and 13 Jbeta primers. Only in-frame clones appear in the TCRdb table, and some are missing; sequencing was by immunoSEQ multiplex PCR. This sample has about 130,000 clones, with around three quarters found just once. The source of this sequence is a man in his forties or fifties in good health and CMV-seronegative. Sequencing was performed on PBMCs.

The CDR3 DNA reads as TGTGCCTGGAAGGGGACCTACGAGCAGTACTTC. This gives the protein CAWKGTYEQYF. The chain couples TRBV30 to TRBJ2-7; the D gene is possibly TRBD1 (5 bases). Germline CDR1 GTSNPN, CDR2 SVGIG (reference sequence). V was pared by 4 bases and J by 2 bases, with 6 bases between. This CDR3 spans 11 amino acids. Full variable domain (outside the CDR3, taken from reference TRBV30 and TRBJ2-7): SQTIHQWPATLVQPVGSPLSLECTVEGTSNPNLYWYRQAAGRGLQLLFYSVGIGQISSEVPQNLSASRPQDRQFILSSKKLLLSDSGFYLCAWKGTYEQYFGPGTRLTVT.